This T cell receptor beta chain was identified during a study of CD8+CD57+ T cells in acquired aplastic anemia. The CDR3 length is 20 residues, termini included. CDR1 DFQATT and CDR2 SNEGSKA come from the germline V gene (reference sequence). Genomic DNA templated the TCR beta VDJ and CDR3 profiling. A single record per CDR3 protein comes from TCRdb applying MiXCR to the reads. Among about 190,000 distinct CDR3 sequences, less than 65% were seen once, and the ten largest hold 15% to 20%. Concerning this clonotype itself: The DNA is omitted, as the CDR3 cannot be located on it reliably, and the CDR3 follows TCRdb's listing.

This receptor was obtained from a human donor in good health, serving as a control. V usage is TRBV20-1 and J usage is TRBJ2-5; the DNA was not used to check the table's D call, TRBD2. The sequenced sample consisted of sorted CD4+, CD8+, or CD8+CD57+ T cells (not recorded which) from PBMCs. CDR3 sequence reads: CSFYICSARPARGVGETQYF.